Shown below are 16 T cell receptor beta chains from a single sample sequenced in a study of identical twins. TCRdb called the 5' RACE reads again in MiXCR, with one record for every CDR3 protein. Found here are approximately 230,000 distinct CDR3 sequences, 6.5% of them singletons; the top ten hold roughly 15%. A further study also used this sample, focusing on T cells expressing NK-cell markers.

Input material: CD8+ T cells sorted from blood. The receptors stem from a woman in her late teens or twenties in good health.

This clonotype was observed a handful of times. The gene calls are TRBV7-9 and TRBJ2-2; 7 bases agree with TRBD2. Germline trimming cut 1 base from V and 2 bases from J; bases unmatched to any gene: 7. The length of the CDR3 is 17 residues. Germline V CDR1 and CDR2: SEHNR, FQNEAQ (reference sequence). This CDR3 reads CASSLGLGGSNTGELFF. Here the CDR3 DNA reads TGTGCCAGCAGCTTAGGGCTTGGCGGGAGTAACACCGGGGAGCTGTTTTTT. Drawing the rest from reference TRBV7-9 and TRBJ2-2, the complete variable domain is DTGVSQNPRHKITKRGQNVTFRCDPISEHNRLYWYRQTLGQGPEFLTYFQNEAQLEKSRLLSDRFSAERPKGSFSTLEIQRTEQGDSAMYLCASSLGLGGSNTGELFFGEGSRLTVL.

The rearrangement links TRBV20-1 to TRBJ1-1; possibly TRBD1 for D (5 bases). The V gene lost 4 bases and the J gene lost 1 base, with 7 bases spanning the gap. This CDR3 comprises 12 residues. The germline V gene has CDR1 DFQATT and CDR2 SNEGSKA (reference sequence). The DNA of the CDR3 is TGCAGTGCTATCAGGGCGAACACTGAAGCTTTCTTT. Translating gives CSAIRANTEAFF.

This clonotype came up many times. The V gene is TRBV12-3 or TRBV12-4, the J gene TRBJ2-1; D uncertain. Trimming cost V 9 bases and J 0 bases, with 12 bases left between them. The CDR3 length is 14 residues. DNA for the CDR3: TGTGCCAGTTTAGATGTAGGCTCCTACAATGAGCAGTTCTTC. Translation gives CASLDVGSYNEQFF.

This clonotype was recorded many times. The chain employs TRBV9 and TRBJ2-2; the D is unclear. Per germline, CDR1 SGDLS and CDR2 YYNGEE. The CDR3 runs to 12 residues. Deletions cut 0 bases from V and 7 bases from J, with 4 bases between. The CDR3 sequence: CASSVGNGELFF. In nucleotides, the CDR3 is TGTGCCAGCAGCGTAGGAAACGGGGAGCTGTTTTTT.

The gene calls are TRBV6-5 and TRBJ1-1, with a weak D call TRBD1 (6 bases). Between the trimmed V and J ends, which lost 4 bases and 5 bases, there was a span of 14 bases. Germline V gene data show CDR1 as MNHEY and CDR2 as SVGAGI. There are 14 residues in the CDR3. The CDR3 nucleotides are TGTGCCAGCAGTTGGGGGGGGCGGATTACTGAAGCTTTCTTT. Translating it yields CASSWGGRITEAFF.

The table lists this clonotype with a few counts. The rearrangement joins TRBV27 to TRBJ2-6, with no clear D. The CDR3 covers 14 residues. V was cut by 6 bases and J by 4 bases, with 10 bases left in between. Germline loops: CDR1 MNHEY, CDR2 SMNVEV (reference sequence). The CDR3 nucleotides are TGTGCCAGCAGCGCCCTGACCGGGGCCAACGTCCTGACTTTC. Encoded protein: CASSALTGANVLTF.

Many counts were recorded for this clonotype. The rearrangement links TRBV7-9 to TRBJ1-3; no reliable D call. The CDR3 totals 15 residues. Trimming cost V 7 bases and J 0 bases, with 13 bases left between them. Per germline, CDR1 SEHNR and CDR2 FQNEAQ (reference sequence). CDR3 loop: CASIPESISGNTIYF. CDR3 in DNA: TGTGCCAGCATCCCTGAGTCCATCTCTGGAAACACCATATATTTT.

At least ten counts were recorded for this clonotype. V usage is TRBV6-1 and J usage is TRBJ2-5, with D possibly matching TRBD2 (5 bases). Germline V gives CDR1 MNHNS, CDR2 SASEGT. This CDR3 has 15 amino acids. V was cut by 2 bases and J by 5 bases, with 15 bases left in between. CDR3 sequence reads: CASSEFKSGGETQYF. DNA for the CDR3: TGTGCCAGCAGTGAATTTAAGTCAGGCGGGGAGACCCAGTACTTC.

This chain joins TRBV10-3 and TRBJ1-2; a weak D match, TRBD1 (5 bases). Deletions cut 2 bases from V and 8 bases from J, with 12 bases between. CDR3 length equals 13 residues. Germline assignment: CDR1 ENHRY and CDR2 SYGVKD. The CDR3 coding sequence is TGTGCCATCAGTGAGGGGGGGAATGGCGGCTACACCTTC. Translating it yields CAISEGGNGGYTF.

This clonotype showed up just a few times. V gene TRBV3-1 combines with J gene TRBJ2-7, with D possibly TRBD1 on 5 matching bases. There are 13 residues in the CDR3. V lost 2 bases to trimming and J lost 0 bases, with 5 bases between them. CDR1 is LGHDT, CDR2 YNNKEL, per germline (reference sequence). The CDR3 sequence: CASSQRGSYEQYF. The CDR3 region has the DNA TGTGCCAGCAGCCAAAGGGGCTCCTACGAGCAGTACTTC.

The chain links TRBV6-6 to TRBJ2-5; 7 bases match TRBD1. CDR3 length: 13 residues. The ends lost 7 bases at V and 8 bases at J; junction bases unmatched: 10. Germline loops: CDR1 MNHNY, CDR2 SVGAGI (reference sequence). CDR3 residues: CASNHGRGITQYF. For the CDR3, the DNA is TGTGCCAGCAACCACGGCAGGGGGATCACCCAGTACTTC.

This clonotype was counted between two and nine times. The chain combines TRBV9 with TRBJ2-1; TRBD2 agrees at 7 bases. Germline CDR1 reads SGDLS; CDR2 reads YYNGEE. This CDR3 is built from 13 residues. V dropped 0 bases and J dropped 10; count of bases not matched to a gene: 4. The CDR3 DNA sequence: TGTGCCAGCAGCGTAGAAGGGCGGGGGGAGCAGTTCTTC. Amino acid sequence: CASSVEGRGEQFF.

This clonotype occurred many times. The DNA for the CDR3 is TGTGCTTACCGACAGGGGATGGACACCGGGGAGCTGTTTTTT. Translating it yields CAYRQGMDTGELFF. This chain links TRBV6-1 with TRBJ2-2, with 8 nucleotides matching TRBD1. Per germline, CDR1 MNHNS and CDR2 SASEGT. The CDR3 consists of 14 residues.

In this sample, this clonotype turned up a few times. The V call is TRBV14, the J call TRBJ2-5; a possible D gene is TRBD2 (6 bases). In germline, CDR1 is SGHDN, CDR2 FVKESK. Deletions cut 0 bases from V and 1 base from J, with 12 bases between. The CDR3 is made up of 16 amino acids. In nucleotides, the CDR3 is TGTGCCAGCAGCCAAGATATTTTGGGGGGCCAAGAGACCCAGTACTTC. This codes for CASSQDILGGQETQYF.

This clonotype came up a few times. The chain combines TRBV25-1 with TRBJ2-7; D gene unclear. This CDR3 has 13 amino acids. Germline CDR1 MGHDK, CDR2 SYGVNS. V was shortened by 5 bases and J by 2 bases, with 10 bases between the two germline ends. CDR3 DNA sequence: TGTGCCAGCAGTCTGGACGGTACCTACGAGCAGTACTTC. This translates into CASSLDGTYEQYF.

This clonotype has only a few counts. The rearrangement joins TRBV20-1 to TRBJ2-7; 8 bases are a match to TRBD2. Losses at the gene ends were 1 base for V and 2 bases for J; bases not matched to a gene: 13. The CDR3 has 17 amino acids. The germline V gene has CDR1 DFQATT and CDR2 SNEGSKA (reference sequence). In DNA, the CDR3 is TGCAGTGCTAGAGGGATGGGGGCTAGCGGGCTAACCTACGAGCAGTACTTC. Translated: CSARGMGASGLTYEQYF.